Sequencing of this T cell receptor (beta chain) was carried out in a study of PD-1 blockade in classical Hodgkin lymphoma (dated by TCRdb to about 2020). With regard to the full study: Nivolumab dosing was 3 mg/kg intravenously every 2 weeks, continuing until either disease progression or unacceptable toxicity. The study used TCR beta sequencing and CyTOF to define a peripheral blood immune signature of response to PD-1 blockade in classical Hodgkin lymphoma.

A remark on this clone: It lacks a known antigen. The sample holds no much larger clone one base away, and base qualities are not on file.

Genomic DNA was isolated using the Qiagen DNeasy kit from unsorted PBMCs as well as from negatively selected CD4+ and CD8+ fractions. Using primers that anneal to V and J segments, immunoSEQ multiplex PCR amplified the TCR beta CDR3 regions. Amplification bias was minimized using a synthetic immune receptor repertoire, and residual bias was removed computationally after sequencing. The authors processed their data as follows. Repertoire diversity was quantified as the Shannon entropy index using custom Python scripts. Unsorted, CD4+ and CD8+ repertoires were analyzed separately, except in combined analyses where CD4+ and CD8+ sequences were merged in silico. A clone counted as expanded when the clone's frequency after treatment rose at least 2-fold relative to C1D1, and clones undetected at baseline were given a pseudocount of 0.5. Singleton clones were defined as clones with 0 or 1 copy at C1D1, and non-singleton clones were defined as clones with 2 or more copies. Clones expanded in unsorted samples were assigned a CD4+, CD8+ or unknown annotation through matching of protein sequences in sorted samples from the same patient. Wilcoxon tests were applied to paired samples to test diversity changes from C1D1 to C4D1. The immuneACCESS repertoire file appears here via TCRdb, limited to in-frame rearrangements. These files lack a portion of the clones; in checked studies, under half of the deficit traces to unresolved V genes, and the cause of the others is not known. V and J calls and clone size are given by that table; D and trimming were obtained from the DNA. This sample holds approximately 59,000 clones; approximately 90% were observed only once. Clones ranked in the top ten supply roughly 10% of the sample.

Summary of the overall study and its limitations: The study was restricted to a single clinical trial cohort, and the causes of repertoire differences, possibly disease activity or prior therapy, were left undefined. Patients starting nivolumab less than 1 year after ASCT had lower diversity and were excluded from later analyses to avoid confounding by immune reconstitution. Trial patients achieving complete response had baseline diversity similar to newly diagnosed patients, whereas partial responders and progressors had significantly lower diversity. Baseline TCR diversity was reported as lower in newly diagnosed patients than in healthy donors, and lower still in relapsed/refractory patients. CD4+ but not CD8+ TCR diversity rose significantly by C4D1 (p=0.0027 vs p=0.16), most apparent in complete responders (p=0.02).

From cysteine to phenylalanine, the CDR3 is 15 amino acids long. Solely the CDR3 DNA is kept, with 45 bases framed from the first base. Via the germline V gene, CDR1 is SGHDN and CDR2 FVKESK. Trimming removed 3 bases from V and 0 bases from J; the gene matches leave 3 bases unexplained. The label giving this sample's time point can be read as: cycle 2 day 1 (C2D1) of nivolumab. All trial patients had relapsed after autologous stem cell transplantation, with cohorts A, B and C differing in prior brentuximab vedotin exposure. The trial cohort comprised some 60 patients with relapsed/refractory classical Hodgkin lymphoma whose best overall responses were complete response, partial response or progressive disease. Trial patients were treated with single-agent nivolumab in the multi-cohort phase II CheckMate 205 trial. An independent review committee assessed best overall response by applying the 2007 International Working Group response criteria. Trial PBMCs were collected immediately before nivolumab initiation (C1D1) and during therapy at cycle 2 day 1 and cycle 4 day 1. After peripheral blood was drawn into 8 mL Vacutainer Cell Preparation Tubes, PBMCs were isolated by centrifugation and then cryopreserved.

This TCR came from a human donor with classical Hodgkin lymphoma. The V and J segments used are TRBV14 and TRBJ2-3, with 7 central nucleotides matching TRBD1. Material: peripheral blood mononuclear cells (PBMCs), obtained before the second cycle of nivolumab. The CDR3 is CASSQGQTSTDTQYF. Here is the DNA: TGTGCCAGCAGCCAGGGACAGACTAGCACAGATACGCAGTATTTT. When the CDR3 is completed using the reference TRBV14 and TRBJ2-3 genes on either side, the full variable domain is EAGVTQFPSHSVIEKGQTVTLRCDPISGHDNLYWYRRVMGKEIKFLLHFVKESKQDESGMPNNRFLAERTGGTYSTLKVQPAELEDSGVYFCASSQGQTSTDTQYFGPGTRLTVL.